This T cell receptor beta chain appears in the sequencing data of a study of cytomegalovirus exposure and HLA in healthy donors. The wider study: Within the Caucasian-associated ancestry cluster were roughly 79% of the roughly 400 genotyped donors. Study-wide results and limits: It has been reported that TCR beta sequences accurately predicted the HLA-A and HLA-B alleles of most subjects. Excluded: some indistinguishable V segments such as TRBV6-2 and TRBV6-3. With DRB1 most and HLA-C fewest, TCR association rates differed between HLA loci in a later analysis.

This PCR relied on a set of 60 Vbeta primers and 13 Jbeta primers. The method was immunoSEQ multiplex PCR; TCRdb's version includes in-frame clones alone and lacks a portion of them. The sample includes roughly 120,000 clones, about four fifths of them seen just once. As for this clone: The antigen remains unidentified.

The germline CDR1 and CDR2 sequences are PRHDT and FYEKMQ (reference sequence). This CDR3 contains 15 residues. With 6 bases clipped from V and 9 bases from J, the junction kept 10 bases outside the gene matches. The chain joins TRBV13 to TRBJ2-1, with 11 bases identical to TRBD2. Sequencing used PBMCs. The receptor was derived from a man aged 25 to 40 in good health and CMV-seronegative. The CDR3 sequence is CASSSGTSGLGEQFF. In DNA form, the CDR3 reads TGTGCCAGCAGTTCCGGGACTAGCGGCTTAGGTGAGCAGTTCTTC.